Following are 32 T cell receptor beta chains from one sample sequenced in a study of regulatory T cells in long-lasting Graves disease. Specified time point: newly diagnosed GD, antithyroid drugs for less than 3 months. From RNA extracted from PBMCs, the TCR library was made. CDR3 regions were amplified by Arm-PCR using iRepertoire HTBI primers to build TCR beta libraries. TCRdb re-called the multiplex PCR reads through MiXCR, storing one row per CDR3 protein. The sample has about 220,000 distinct CDR3 sequences; around 16% are singletons. The specimen comprised peripheral blood mononuclear cells (PBMCs), sampled at new diagnosis, from a patient treated with antithyroid drugs. The receptors shown here come from a female donor with Graves disease.

Turning to this clonotype: A far larger clone is one nucleotide away, so this likely arose from a read error. This chain connects TRBV7-8 to TRBJ2-5, with 14 bases lining up with TRBD2. Germline loops: CDR1 SGHVS, CDR2 FQNEAQ. This CDR3 has 17 amino acids. With V trimmed by 2 bases and J by 4 bases, 6 bases remained unmatched. As DNA, the CDR3 is TGTGCCAGCAGCTTACTTTTGACTAGCGGGGGGGCAGAGACCCAGTACTTC. As protein: CASSLLLTSGGAETQYF.

This clonotype was detected many times. This chain joins TRBV2 and TRBJ1-3; D not certain. The CDR3 is 13 amino acids. V was clipped by 8 bases and J by 0 bases, with 8 bases between them. Germline assignment: CDR1 SNHLY and CDR2 FYNNEI. CDR3 in amino acids: CASASLSGNTIYF. As DNA, the CDR3 is TGTGCCAGCGCCAGCCTCTCTGGAAACACCATATATTTT.

In this sample, this clonotype turned up a few times. This sequence joins TRBV10-3 and TRBJ1-2; no definite D call. The CDR3 spans 14 residues. Germline CDR1 and CDR2: ENHRY and SYGVKD. Trimming left V 0 bases short and J 3 bases short, with 8 bases between. The CDR3 coding sequence is TGTGCCATCAGTGAGTCGACGGCGGACTATGGCTACACCTTC. Encoded protein: CAISESTADYGYTF.

This clonotype has ten or more counts. The chain couples TRBV27 to TRBJ1-2; possible D gene TRBD1, 6 bases. The CDR3 covers 14 residues. Trimming removed 10 bases at V and 6 bases at J, with 21 bases between. The germline gives CDR1 MNHEY, CDR2 SMNVEV (reference sequence). CDR3 DNA: TGTGCCACCTCTCGATTTGGGGGCGTAGATGGCTACACCTTC. It specifies CATSRFGGVDGYTF.

This clonotype has only a few counts. The V and J genes are TRBV29-1 and TRBJ2-1; TRBD2 might be the D (5 bases). Trimming removed 6 bases at V and 4 bases at J, with 22 bases between. This CDR3 has 16 residues. Germline assignment: CDR1 SQVTM and CDR2 ANQGSEA. For the CDR3, the DNA is TGCAGCGTCTCCCGGACTCGCCAATCTACTTACAATGAGCAGTTCTTC. It is translated as CSVSRTRQSTYNEQFF.

This clonotype was observed many times. J is TRBJ1-2 and V is TRBV27; 9 bases line up with TRBD1. This CDR3 has 14 amino acids. Germline CDR1 MNHEY, CDR2 SMNVEV (reference sequence). The trim removed 2 bases at V and 5 bases at J, leaving 3 bases unmatched. The CDR3 DNA sequence: TGTGCCAGCAGTTTAGGGACAGGGCGTTATGGCTACACCTTC. This codes for CASSLGTGRYGYTF.

The chain has TRBV10-3 and TRBJ2-2; weak D call: TRBD2 (5 bases). The CDR3 has 13 amino acids. CDR1 and CDR2 from the germline V gene are ENHRY and SYGVKD. V was shortened by 8 bases and J by 4 bases, with 11 bases between the two germline ends. The CDR3 DNA follows: TGTGCCATCCGTGGGAGAGGCACCGGGGAGCTGTTTTTT. Amino acid sequence: CAIRGRGTGELFF.

The chain uses TRBV3-1 and TRBJ1-1; TRBD1 agrees at 7 bases. The germline CDR1 and CDR2 sequences are LGHDT and YNNKEL (reference sequence). This CDR3 is 12 amino acids long. V lost 1 base to trimming and J lost 10 bases; unmatched junction nucleotides: 3. As DNA, the CDR3 is TGTGCCAGCAGCCAAGTTAACAGGGGAGCTTTCTTT. Translating gives CASSQVNRGAFF.

This clonotype occurred many times. The rearrangement links TRBV10-3 to TRBJ1-1; TRBD1 matches 7 bases. This CDR3 is 13 amino acids long. Unmatched junction bases numbered 3, after V lost 7 bases and J lost 1 base. Germline assignment: CDR1 ENHRY and CDR2 SYGVKD. The DNA for the CDR3 is TGTGCCATCACGGGACAGAGGAACACTGAAGCTTTCTTT. It specifies CAITGQRNTEAFF.

This clonotype was recorded at least ten times. CDR3 in DNA: TGTGCCAGCAGCTTAGGGGGCGGGCTAGCGGGAGTCTACGAGCAGTACTTC. It is translated as CASSLGGGLAGVYEQYF. The rearrangement links TRBV13 to TRBJ2-7; 10 positions match TRBD2. Germline assignment: CDR1 PRHDT and CDR2 FYEKMQ (reference sequence). The CDR3 has 17 residues. After removal of 0 bases from V and 3 bases from J, the junction contained 8 bases not matched to a gene.

This clonotype was counted only a few times. A much larger clone lies a single base off, so this may be a read error. The chain recombines TRBV6-2 or TRBV6-3 with TRBJ1-1; D gene ambiguous. In germline, CDR1 is MNHEY, CDR2 SVGEGT. This CDR3 is built from 18 residues. The DNA for the CDR3 is TGTGCCAGCAGTAGAATAATAGGCGCCTCTGGGGAGAACGCTGAAGCTTTCTTT. Its protein is CASSRIIGASGENAEAFF.

This clonotype was seen repeatedly, ten times or more. The V call is TRBV27, the J call TRBJ2-4; possibly TRBD1 for D (6 bases). Germline CDR1 is MNHEY and CDR2 is SMNVEV (reference sequence). This CDR3 is built from 14 residues. The ends were cut back, 5 bases at V and 8 bases at J, with 16 bases in the middle. CDR3 in amino acids: CASSLYWGRDIQYF. CDR3 nucleotide sequence: TGTGCCAGCAGTCTATATTGGGGGCGGGACATTCAGTACTTC.

This clonotype was seen only a few times. This sequence joins TRBV10-3 and TRBJ2-1; 12 bases are a match to TRBD2. The CDR3 sequence is 14 residues long. Germline CDR1 ENHRY, CDR2 SYGVKD. The V gene end was trimmed by 9 bases and the J gene end by 3 bases; junction bases not matched to a gene: 3. The CDR3 region is CAIRLAGDYNEQFF. The CDR3 DNA reads TGTGCCATTCGACTAGCGGGAGACTACAATGAGCAGTTCTTC.

V is TRBV7-8 and J is TRBJ1-3; 8 positions match TRBD1. The germline gives CDR1 SGHVS, CDR2 FQNEAQ. The CDR3 extends over 17 amino acids. V trimming: 0 bases; J trimming: 2 bases; junction bases outside the gene matches: 6. CDR3 residues: CASSLALGQGAGNTIYF. CDR3 nucleotide sequence: TGTGCCAGCAGCTTAGCGCTAGGACAGGGAGCTGGAAACACCATATATTTT. Complete variable domain (other parts from reference TRBV7-8 and TRBJ1-3): GAGVSQSPRYKVAKRGQDVALRCDPISGHVSLFWYQQALGQGPEFLTYFQNEAQLDKSGLPSDRFFAERPEGSVSTLKIQRTQQEDSAVYLCASSLALGQGAGNTIYFGEGSWLTVV.

Ten or more counts support this clonotype. J is TRBJ1-2 and V is TRBV3-1; D gene unclear. This CDR3 is built from 14 residues. Deletions cut 1 base from V and 2 bases from J, with 8 bases between. Germline V lookup: CDR1 LGHDT, CDR2 YNNKEL (reference sequence). The CDR3 sequence is CASSQVGENYGYTF. CDR3 in DNA: TGTGCCAGCAGCCAAGTTGGAGAAAACTATGGCTACACCTTC.

This clonotype came up many times. The V call is TRBV11-2, the J call TRBJ1-2; weak D call: TRBD1 (5 bases). V was trimmed by 6 bases and J by 4 bases, leaving 12 bases between them. The CDR3 contains 13 residues. Germline V CDR1 and CDR2: SGHAT, FQNNGV. CDR3 nucleotide sequence: TGTGCCAGCAGGAACAAAGGGGCCTATGGCTACACCTTC. Its protein product is CASRNKGAYGYTF.

This clonotype was picked up many times. The chain links TRBV29-1 to TRBJ1-2, with D tentatively TRBD1 (5 bases). Looked up from germline, CDR1 is SQVTM and CDR2 is ANQGSEA. The length of the CDR3 is 13 residues. V gave up 3 bases and J gave up 8 bases, with 16 bases separating them. The CDR3 loop is CSVERQGVDGYTF. The CDR3 region has the DNA TGCAGCGTTGAGCGGCAGGGTGTCGACGGCTACACCTTC.

V and J are TRBV7-9 and TRBJ2-2; perhaps D is TRBD1 or TRBD2 (5 bases each). The CDR3 covers 13 residues. Per the germline V gene, CDR1 is SEHNR and CDR2 is FQNEAQ (reference sequence). V shed 7 bases and J shed 6 bases, with 12 bases lying between them. The CDR3 region is CASTSRGAGELFF. CDR3 bases: TGTGCCAGCACCTCGAGAGGGGCCGGGGAGCTGTTTTTT. The full variable domain, its missing parts supplied by reference TRBV7-9 and TRBJ2-2, is DTGVSQNPRHKITKRGQNVTFRCDPISEHNRLYWYRQTLGQGPEFLTYFQNEAQLEKSRLLSDRFSAERPKGSFSTLEIQRTEQGDSAMYLCASTSRGAGELFFGEGSRLTVL.

This clonotype was counted at least ten times. One junction end disagrees with the germline gene, perhaps due to a read error. The chain uses TRBV7-7 and TRBJ2-1; 10 bases match TRBD2. This CDR3 comprises 16 residues. CDR1 and CDR2 from the germline V gene are SSHAT and FNYEAQ (reference sequence). CDR3 sequence: CASSKRTSGVGGEQFF. CDR3 sequence (DNA): TGTGCTAGCAGCAAGCGGACTAGCGGAGTGGGCGGGGAGCAGTTCTTC.

This clonotype came up a few times. The J gene is TRBJ2-1, the V gene TRBV7-9; D is ambiguous. The CDR3 consists of 12 residues. Germline V lookup: CDR1 SEHNR, CDR2 FQNEAQ (reference sequence). V gave up 4 bases and J gave up 8 bases, with 9 bases separating them. CDR3 in DNA: TGTGCCAGCAGCTACTTGGTGGATGAGCAGTTCTTC. It codes for CASSYLVDEQFF.

V gene TRBV10-3 combines with J gene TRBJ2-7; 7 bases map to TRBD1. This CDR3 contains 12 residues. Trimming at V came to 3 bases and at J to 5 bases, leaving 1 base not matched to a gene. Germline V gene lookup returns CDR1 ENHRY and CDR2 SYGVKD. The CDR3 region has the DNA TGTGCCATCAGTGACACAGGGGACGAGCAGTACGTC. It yields the protein CAISDTGDEQYV.

The CDR3 nucleotides read TGTGCCAGCAGCTTCTCCCTAACAGATACGCAGTATTTT. Its translation: CASSFSLTDTQYF. The gene calls are TRBV6-4 and TRBJ2-3, with no clear D. There are 13 residues in the CDR3. CDR1 and CDR2 from the germline V gene are MRHNA and SNTAGT. V gave up 6 bases and J gave up 3 bases, with 10 bases separating them.

This rearrangement joins TRBV20-1 to TRBJ2-1; 9 bases map to TRBD2. The CDR3 length is 16 residues. J lost 0 bases, V lost 0 bases, and 3 bases had no gene match. CDR1 and CDR2 (germline): DFQATT, SNEGSKA (reference sequence). CDR3 protein: CSARDLSGSSYNEQFF. The CDR3 nucleotides read TGCAGTGCTAGAGATCTTAGCGGGAGCTCCTACAATGAGCAGTTCTTC.

As for this clonotype: Because it lacks the conserved phenylalanine or tryptophan at the end, this CDR3 is likely a read error. This sequence joins TRBV11-3 and TRBJ2-5, with D tentatively TRBD2 (6 bases). In germline, CDR1 is SGHNT, CDR2 YENEEA. The CDR3 extends over 15 amino acids. Trimming took 3 bases from V and 0 from J, leaving 11 bases between them. In nucleotides, the CDR3 is TGTGCCAGCAGCTTGGTCAGCGGGTACCAAGAGACCCAGTACGTC. It encodes CASSLVSGYQETQYV.

The chain combines TRBV11-2 with TRBJ2-7; 14 nucleotides line up with TRBD2. There are 15 residues in the CDR3. V shed 5 bases, J shed 6 bases, and the junction held 6 bases outside the gene matches. Germline V gives CDR1 SGHAT, CDR2 FQNNGV. The CDR3 sequence is CASSPSTSGRVEQYF. The CDR3 DNA is TGTGCCAGCAGCCCCTCGACTAGCGGGAGGGTCGAGCAGTACTTC.

Only a few counts were recorded for this clonotype. This CDR3 reads CASSPRAVQETQYF. The CDR3 bases are TGTGCCAGCAGCCCCAGGGCGGTTCAAGAGACCCAGTACTTC. The rearrangement links TRBV9 to TRBJ2-5; tentative D call: TRBD1 (5 bases). The germline V gene has CDR1 SGDLS and CDR2 YYNGEE. Deletions cut 4 bases from V and 2 bases from J, with 12 bases between. CDR3 length equals 14 residues.

The V gene is TRBV7-9, the J gene TRBJ2-3, with 7 bases aligning to TRBD2. The V segment lost 5 bases and the J segment 5 bases; nucleotides outside the gene matches: 10. CDR1 and CDR2 from the germline V gene are SEHNR and FQNEAQ (reference sequence). The CDR3 runs to 15 residues. CDR3 protein: CASSAGAGRGDTQYF. CDR3 nucleotides: TGTGCCAGCAGCGCGGGAGCGGGGAGGGGAGATACGCAGTATTTT.

This clonotype has a count of ten or more. The chain has TRBV10-2 and TRBJ1-5; no definite D call. The germline V and J ends were trimmed by 3 bases and 1 base, with 19 bases remaining between them. There are 18 residues in the CDR3. Germline CDR1 is WSHSY and CDR2 is SAAADI. The CDR3 spells CASSDPNGPKGSNQPQHF. In nucleotides, the CDR3 is TGCGCCAGCAGTGACCCGAATGGTCCGAAAGGGAGCAATCAGCCCCAGCATTTT.

At least ten counts were recorded for this clonotype. This chain uses TRBV11-3 with TRBJ2-5; 7 positions match TRBD2. CDR1 is SGHNT and CDR2 is YENEEA in the germline V gene. J lost 5 bases, V lost 2 bases, and 2 bases had no gene match. This CDR3 is 13 amino acids long. CDR3 amino acids: CASSLWTRETQYF. CDR3 nucleotides: TGTGCCAGCAGCTTATGGACTAGGGAGACCCAGTACTTC.

The table lists this clonotype with many counts. CDR3 loop: CASSLNSYNSPLHF. DNA of the CDR3: TGTGCCAGCAGTTTGAACTCCTATAATTCACCCCTCCACTTT. The V gene is TRBV7-9, the J gene TRBJ1-6, with D uncertain. Germline V gene lookup returns CDR1 SEHNR and CDR2 FQNEAQ (reference sequence). The V gene lost 6 bases and the J gene lost 0 bases, with 6 bases spanning the gap. The CDR3 is 14 amino acids.

At least ten counts were recorded for this clonotype. CDR3 bases: TGCAGTGCTACTTTAGCGGGAGCGGGCACAGATACGCAGTATTTT. Its protein is CSATLAGAGTDTQYF. This chain uses TRBV20-1 with TRBJ2-3, with 9 bases identical to TRBD2. V gave up 4 bases and J gave up 1 base; unmatched junction bases: 6. Germline V lookup: CDR1 DFQATT, CDR2 SNEGSKA (reference sequence). CDR3 size: 15 residues.

This clonotype was found many times. The CDR3 loop reads CASSPRTGSTDYTF. DNA for the CDR3: TGTGCCAGCAGCCCCCGAACAGGTAGTACGGACTACACCTTC. The chain links TRBV11-2 to TRBJ1-2, with a weak D call TRBD1 (5 bases). This CDR3 has 14 residues. The V gene lost 5 bases and the J gene lost 10 bases, with 20 bases spanning the gap. Germline V lookup: CDR1 SGHAT, CDR2 FQNNGV. The entire variable domain, with the rest obtained from reference TRBV11-2 and TRBJ1-2, is as follows: EAGVAQSPRYKIIEKRQSVAFWCNPISGHATLYWYQQILGQGPKLLIQFQNNGVVDDSQLPKDRFSAERLKGVDSTLKIQPAKLEDSAVYLCASSPRTGSTDYTFGSGTRLTVV.